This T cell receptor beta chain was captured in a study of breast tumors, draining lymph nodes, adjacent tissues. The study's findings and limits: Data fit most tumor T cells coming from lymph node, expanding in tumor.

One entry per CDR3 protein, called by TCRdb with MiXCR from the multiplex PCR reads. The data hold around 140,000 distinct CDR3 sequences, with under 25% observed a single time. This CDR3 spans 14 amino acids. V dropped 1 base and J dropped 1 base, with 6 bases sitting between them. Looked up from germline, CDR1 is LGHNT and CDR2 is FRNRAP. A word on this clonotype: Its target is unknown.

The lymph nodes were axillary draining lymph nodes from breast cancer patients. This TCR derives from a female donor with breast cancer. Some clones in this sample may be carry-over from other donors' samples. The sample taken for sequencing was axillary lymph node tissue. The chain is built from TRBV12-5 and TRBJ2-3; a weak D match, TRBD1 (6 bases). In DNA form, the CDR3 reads TGTGCTAGTGGTTTGGGACAGGGCACAGATACGCAGTATTTT. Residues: CASGLGQGTDTQYF.